This TCR beta chain emerged from a study of T cell clones after liver transplantation (dated by TCRdb to the late 2010s). About the investigation overall: The samples were obtained from ITN030ST, a randomized trial that attempted immunosuppression withdrawal within 2 years after liver transplantation. The studied cohort comprised 8 liver transplant recipients, 3 classified as tolerant and 5 as non-tolerant. As an antigen-independent comparator for the donor-reactive sequences, third party-reactive TCRbeta sequences from pre-transplant MLRs were identified as well. Blood samples were collected pre-transplant, then pre-randomization ahead of withdrawal, and finally post-randomization once withdrawal had either been completed or failed. Of the eight recipients, three were HCV-positive, while the remaining recipients had been transplanted for non-autoimmune, non-viral indications. Tolerance meant complete immunosuppression withdrawal for at least one year without liver enzymes rising beyond twice the upper limit of normal. Donor-reactive T cell clones were identified by TCRbeta sequencing following a pre-transplant mixed lymphocyte reaction and were subsequently tracked in post-transplant blood. Until randomization at 12-24 months post-transplant, subjects were given standard immunosuppression, with no induction therapy. What the research found in general, with its limitations: Donor-reactive sequences decreased more than third party-reactive sequences, which suggests partial antigen-specific deletion that was not related to withdrawal success. In most of the 8 subjects, regardless of tolerance or HCV status, circulating donor-reactive CD4 TCRbeta sequences dropped significantly post-transplant. In a couple of subjects, low numbers of available donor cells limited the measurable donor-reactive repertoire. Once repertoire turnover was taken into account, donor-reactive detection showed a significant reduction for CD4 in 7 of 8 subjects and for CD8 in 8 of 8. The conclusions were considered preliminary, being limited by small, heterogeneous patient numbers and non-standardized post-transplant time points. Without allograft tissue specimens, donor-reactive T cells may have migrated into the graft rather than being deleted.

The time point label of this sample denotes: pre-transplant. Thawed unstimulated PBMCs were stained for CD3, CD4 and CD8 and FACS-sorted into CD3+CD4+ and CD3+CD8+ populations. All 8 studied subjects were randomized to withdrawal of immunosuppression. Genomic DNA was isolated with the Qiagen DNeasy Blood and Tissue Kit. CDR1 and CDR2 were assigned from the germline V gene as LGHNA and YSLEER. The junction carries 8 bases between V and J, which are trimmed by 4 bases and 2 bases respectively. CDR3 length: 13 amino acids, cysteine to phenylalanine. The sequence is cut down to CDR3 DNA, 39 bases in frame from base 1. Comment on this clone: It has no known antigen specificity. No quality values exist for individual bases; no much larger clone is one base distant.

High-throughput TCRbeta CDR3 sequencing of frozen genomic DNA was performed by immunoSEQ, with PCR amplification, mapping, bias correction and internal controls included. As for the original processing: Productive rearrangements were kept, and unique TCRbeta sequences were defined by CDR3 nucleotide sequence plus V and J gene. For classification of a sequence as donor-reactive, at least 5-fold expansion in CFSE-low cells relative to unstimulated pre-transplant cells and a frequency of at least 0.01% were required. Minimum frequency thresholds were set for each subject based on the unstimulated sample with the lowest template count, ensuring at least 90% detection power. Jensen-Shannon divergence between the top 1000 TCRbeta sequences after and before transplant was used to measure repertoire turnover. Changes in detection of donor-reactive sequences were tested with two-sided Fisher's exact tests. Sourced from immuneACCESS, this table was stored by TCRdb with only in-frame sequences that have V and J called. A share of the clones is absent; for the studies checked, an unresolved V gene accounts for under half, and the remainder has no known explanation. The V and J calls and the clone size are those of that table, but D and trimming were determined from the DNA. The sample table lists around 20,000 clones, about 87% of them with a count of one. The ten most abundant clones make up 10% to 15% of the sample.

The sample consisted of CD8+ T cells from blood, taken before liver transplant. The receptor comes from a human donor who received a liver transplant. The V gene is TRBV4-3 and the J gene is TRBJ1-2; no D gene is confidently identified. The sequenced DNA is TGCGCCAGCAGCCCAAGTAAGAACTATGGCTACACCTTC. Translation gives CASSPSKNYGYTF.